This TCR beta chain derives from a study of post-analysis software for immune sequencing data. Study outcomes and limitations: Four or five TRBV segments (TRBV5-6, TRBV5-1 and TRBV20-1 among them) occurred more frequently in patients than in controls. Multiple sclerosis patients had significantly lower normalized Chao1 diversity than controls.

Prepared TCR beta cDNA libraries contained unique molecular identifiers. TCRdb independently ran MiXCR on the PCR reads; one entry per CDR3 protein. The table has 650,000 to 850,000 distinct CDR3 sequences, about 43% seen once; the top ten hold approximately 5%. Per the germline V gene, CDR1 is SGHTA and CDR2 is FQGNSA. Trimming took 6 bases from V and 4 from J, leaving 9 bases between them. This CDR3 contains 13 residues. This clonotype was counted a few times. Its antigen is not known. This TCR was recovered from a girl under 18 with multiple sclerosis. The sample was blood. V gene TRBV7-2 combines with J gene TRBJ1-4, with D possibly matching TRBD1 (5 bases). Here the CDR3 DNA reads TGTGCCAGCAGGGGGGAGGTTAATGAAAAACTGTTTTTT. Its protein is CASRGEVNEKLFF.